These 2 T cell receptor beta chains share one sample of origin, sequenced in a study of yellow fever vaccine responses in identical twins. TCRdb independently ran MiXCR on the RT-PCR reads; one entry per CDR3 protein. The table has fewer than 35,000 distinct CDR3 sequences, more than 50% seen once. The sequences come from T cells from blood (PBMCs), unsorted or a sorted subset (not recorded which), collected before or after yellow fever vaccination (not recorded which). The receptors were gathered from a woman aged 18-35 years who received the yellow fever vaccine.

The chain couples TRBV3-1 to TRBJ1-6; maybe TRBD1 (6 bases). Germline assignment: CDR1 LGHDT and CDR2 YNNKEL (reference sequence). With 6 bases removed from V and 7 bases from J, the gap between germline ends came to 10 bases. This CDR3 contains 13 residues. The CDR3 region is CASRRTANSPLHF. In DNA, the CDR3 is TGTGCCAGCAGACGGACAGCGAATTCACCCCTCCACTTT.

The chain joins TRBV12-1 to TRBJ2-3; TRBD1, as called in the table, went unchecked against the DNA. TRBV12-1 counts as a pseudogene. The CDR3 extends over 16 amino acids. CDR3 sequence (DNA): TGTGCCAGCAGCTTTTCTAATTACAGGGGTACAGATACGCAGTATTTT. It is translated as CASSFSNYRGTDTQYF.